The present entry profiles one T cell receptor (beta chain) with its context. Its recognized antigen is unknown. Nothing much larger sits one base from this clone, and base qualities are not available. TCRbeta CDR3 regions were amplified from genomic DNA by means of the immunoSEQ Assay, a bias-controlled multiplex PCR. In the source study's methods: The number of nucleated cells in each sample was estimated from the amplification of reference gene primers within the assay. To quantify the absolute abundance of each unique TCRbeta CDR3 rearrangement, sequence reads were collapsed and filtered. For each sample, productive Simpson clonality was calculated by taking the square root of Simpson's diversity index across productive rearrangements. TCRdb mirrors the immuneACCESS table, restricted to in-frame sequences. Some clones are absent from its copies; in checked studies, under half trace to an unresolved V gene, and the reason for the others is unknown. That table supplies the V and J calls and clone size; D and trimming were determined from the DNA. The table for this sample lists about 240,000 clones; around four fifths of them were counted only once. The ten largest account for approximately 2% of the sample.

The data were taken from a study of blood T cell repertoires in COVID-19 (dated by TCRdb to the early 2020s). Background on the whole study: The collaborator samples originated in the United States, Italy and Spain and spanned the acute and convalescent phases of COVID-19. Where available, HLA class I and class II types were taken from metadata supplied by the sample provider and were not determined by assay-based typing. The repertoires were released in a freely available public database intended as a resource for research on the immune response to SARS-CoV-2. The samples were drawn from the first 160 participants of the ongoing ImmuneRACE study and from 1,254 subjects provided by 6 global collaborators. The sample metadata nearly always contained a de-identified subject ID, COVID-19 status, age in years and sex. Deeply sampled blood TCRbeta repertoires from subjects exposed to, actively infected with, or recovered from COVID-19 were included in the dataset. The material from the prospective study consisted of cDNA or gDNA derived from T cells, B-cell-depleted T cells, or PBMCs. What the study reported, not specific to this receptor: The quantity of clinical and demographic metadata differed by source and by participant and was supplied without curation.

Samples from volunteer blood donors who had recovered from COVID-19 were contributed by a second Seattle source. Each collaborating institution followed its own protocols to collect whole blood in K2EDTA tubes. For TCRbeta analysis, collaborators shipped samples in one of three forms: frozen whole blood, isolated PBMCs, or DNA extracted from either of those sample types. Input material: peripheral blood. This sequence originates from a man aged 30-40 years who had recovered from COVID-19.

The nucleotide sequence reads TGCGCCAGCAGCCACCCCGGGAGGGGCGGGGAGACCCAGTACTTC. The encoded protein is CASSHPGRGGETQYF. Recombination linked TRBV4-1 to TRBJ2-5, with 8 central nucleotides matching TRBD2. CDR1 and CDR2 were assigned from the germline V gene as MGHRA and YSYEKL. Compared with germline, V lacks 3 bases and J lacks 5 bases; bases without a gene match: 8. The CDR3 sequence holds 15 residues, the cysteine and phenylalanine included. Only the CDR3 portion is preserved as DNA: 45 bases, with reading frame beginning at the first base.